This T cell receptor (beta chain) was captured by sequencing in a study of blood T cell repertoires in COVID-19. Study background: There were acute and convalescent COVID-19 samples, and they came from the United States, Italy and Spain.

Original data processing: Amplification with reference gene primers provided the estimates of nucleated cell counts. The assay was immunoSEQ multiplex PCR, and TCRdb's table has in-frame clones only and misses some. V, J and clone size reflect that table, while D and trimming were determined from the DNA. This sample has around 60,000 clones, with roughly 77% found just once. Sequenced input: peripheral blood. This receptor was obtained from an elderly man with acute or convalescent COVID-19.

The CDR3 nucleotides read TGTGCCAGCAGCCAGCCGTCGTTGGGGCGAGATGGCTACACCTTC. Translation: CASSQPSLGRDGYTF. V gene TRBV3-1 (or the pseudogene TRBV3-2) combines with J gene TRBJ1-2, with TRBD1 as a possible D gene (5 bases). Trimming removed 3 bases from V and 6 bases from J, with 17 bases in between. Germline CDR1 and CDR2: LGHDT and YNNKEL (reference sequence). This CDR3 comprises 15 residues.